Below, 20 T cell receptor beta chains from the same sample are listed, as sequenced in a study of control samples from healthy donors and cancer patients. The repertoire was sequenced with immunoSEQ multiplex PCR; TCRdb's copy has only in-frame clones and lacks some. The data contain tens of thousands of clones, roughly 96% of them seen just once; the ten biggest clones take up 1.5% to 2%. Sample: blood. These receptors were collected from a woman aged 25-40 years in good health.

The chain uses TRBV28 and TRBJ2-7; 15 bases are a match to TRBD2. Germline V gene sequence: CDR1 MDHEN, CDR2 SYDVKM. After removal of 7 bases from V and 7 bases from J, the junction contained 5 bases not matched to a gene. The CDR3 loop spans 14 amino acids. As DNA, the CDR3 is TGTGCCAGCATCCCGGGACTAGCGGGAGGTGAGCAGTACTTC. Its protein product is CASIPGLAGGEQYF.

This chain links TRBV27 with TRBJ1-4; 8 bases are a match to TRBD1. Germline V CDR1 and CDR2: MNHEY, SMNVEV (reference sequence). With 10 bases clipped from V and 8 bases from J, the junction kept 21 bases outside the gene matches. The CDR3 length is 17 residues. The CDR3 region has the DNA TGTGCCACAACAAGGTTGCCGACAGGGGCATCAAGGGAAAAACTGTTTTTT. Its protein is CATTRLPTGASREKLFF.

The chain is built from TRBV29-1 and TRBJ1-2, with D possibly TRBD1 on 6 matching bases. With 4 bases removed from V and 4 bases from J, the gap between germline ends came to 16 bases. The CDR3 extends over 14 amino acids. From germline, CDR1 is SQVTM and CDR2 ANQGSEA. CDR3 bases: TGCAGCGTTGCCTATGGACAGACTTTCTATGGCTACACCTTC. It yields the protein CSVAYGQTFYGYTF. The full variable domain, rest sourced from reference TRBV29-1 and TRBJ1-2, is SAVISQKPSRDICQRGTSLTIQCQVDSQVTMMFWYRQQPGQSLTLIATANQGSEATYESGFVIDKFPISRPNLTFSTLTVSNMSPEDSSIYLCSVAYGQTFYGYTFGSGTRLTVV.

The rearrangement links TRBV6-5 to TRBJ2-2, with TRBD2 as a possible D gene (6 bases). The CDR3 is 15 residues long. Deletions cut 0 bases from V and 4 bases from J, with 9 bases between. Germline lookup yields CDR1 MNHEY and CDR2 SVGAGI. The CDR3 DNA is TGTGCCAGCAGTTACTCGACGGGAGCCACCGGGGAGCTGTTTTTT. It specifies CASSYSTGATGELFF.

V gene TRBV28 combines with J gene TRBJ1-5, with unresolved D. CDR3 length: 13 residues. Trimming pared 8 bases from V and 0 bases from J, leaving 8 bases between. Germline V gene lookup returns CDR1 MDHEN and CDR2 SYDVKM. CDR3 amino acids: CASRRYSNQPQHF. The CDR3, as DNA: TGTGCCAGCCGGAGATATAGCAATCAGCCCCAGCATTTT.

V usage is TRBV5-1 and J usage is TRBJ1-5; the match to TRBD1 covers 9 bases. The CDR3 covers 15 residues. Germline V gene lookup returns CDR1 SGHRS and CDR2 YFSETQ. Trimming cost V 4 bases and J 4 bases; bases outside gene matches: 6. The CDR3 nucleotides are TGCGCCAGCAGCGAAGGGACAGGGACGAATCAGCCCCAGCATTTT. It yields the protein CASSEGTGTNQPQHF.

The rearrangement links TRBV28 to TRBJ2-7, with a tentative D call TRBD1 (5 bases). In germline, CDR1 is MDHEN, CDR2 SYDVKM. CDR3 length: 14 amino acids. Trimming stripped 5 bases from V and 3 bases from J, with 14 bases between. The CDR3 protein is CASSLQESLYEQYF. The DNA of the CDR3 is TGTGCCAGCAGTCTACAGGAAAGCCTCTACGAGCAGTACTTC.

This chain connects TRBV4-1 to TRBJ2-5; possible D gene TRBD1, 5 bases. The CDR3 contains 16 residues. The germline gives CDR1 MGHRA, CDR2 YSYEKL. V lost 0 bases to trimming and J lost 5 bases, with 16 bases between them. DNA for the CDR3: TGCGCCAGCAGCCAAGATGGCCTAGGGGTAGACGAGACCCAGTACTTC. This gives the protein CASSQDGLGVDETQYF.

The chain combines TRBV4-1 with TRBJ2-3, with D unresolved. The CDR3 is 16 residues long. Per the germline V gene, CDR1 is MGHRA and CDR2 is YSYEKL. V lost 5 bases and J 0 bases, leaving 15 bases between the germline ends. The CDR3 spells CASSVLPADSTDTQYF. The CDR3 DNA follows: TGCGCCAGCAGCGTCCTCCCTGCGGACAGCACAGATACGCAGTATTTT.

The chain employs TRBV6-5 and TRBJ2-1, with D unresolved. This CDR3 spans 12 amino acids. Between the trimmed V and J ends, which lost 7 bases and 10 bases, there was a span of 14 bases. Looked up from germline, CDR1 is MNHEY and CDR2 is SVGAGI. This CDR3 is CASTNGLSEQFF. CDR3 nucleotides: TGTGCCAGCACCAACGGGCTCTCCGAGCAGTTCTTC.

This chain connects TRBV28 to TRBJ1-5; TRBD1 aligns across 9 bases. Per germline, CDR1 MDHEN and CDR2 SYDVKM. The trim removed 5 bases at V and 7 bases at J, leaving 6 bases unmatched. CDR3 length: 14 amino acids. This chain's CDR3 is CASSADRGLQPQHF. Here the CDR3 DNA reads TGTGCCAGCAGTGCAGACAGGGGGTTACAGCCCCAGCATTTT.

The CDR3 protein is CASSPDRVGEKLFF. The CDR3 DNA reads TGTGCCAGCAGCCCTGACAGGGTTGGTGAAAAACTGTTTTTT. The chain is built from TRBV28 and TRBJ1-4; 7 nucleotides agree with TRBD1. From germline, CDR1 is MDHEN and CDR2 SYDVKM. CDR3 size: 14 residues. V was clipped by 6 bases and J by 7 bases; unmatched bases: 8.

A remark on this clone: The same CDR3 also results from other DNA sequences found in this sample. The chain carries TRBV7-2 and TRBJ2-3; D remains ambiguous. V was pared by 1 base and J by 3 bases, with 2 bases between. CDR1 SGHTA and CDR2 FQGNSA come from the germline V gene. This CDR3 spans 12 amino acids. The CDR3 nucleotides read TGTGCCAGCAGCTTAGGGACAGATACGCAGTATTTT. Protein: CASSLGTDTQYF.

The V and J genes are TRBV4-1 and TRBJ1-3; D unresolved. CDR3 length equals 15 residues. CDR1 is MGHRA, CDR2 YSYEKL, per germline. Trimming shortened V by 8 bases and J by 0 bases, and 14 bases separated the two germline ends. CDR3 protein: CASGEGAGSGNTIYF. DNA for the CDR3: TGCGCCAGCGGGGAGGGCGCCGGCTCTGGAAACACCATATATTTT.

The chain couples TRBV11-2 to TRBJ2-1; D remains ambiguous. Germline values: CDR1 SGHAT, CDR2 FQNNGV. V was pared by 4 bases and J by 9 bases, with 10 bases between. This CDR3 contains 12 residues. CDR3 coding DNA: TGTGCCAGCAGCTCCCGTGGTGGTGAGCAGTTCTTC. Translating gives CASSSRGGEQFF.

V gene TRBV19 combines with J gene TRBJ2-3; D is uncertain. V was cut by 5 bases and J by 11 bases, with 11 bases left in between. The CDR3 is made up of 11 amino acids. Germline V gives CDR1 LNHDA, CDR2 SQIVND (reference sequence). The CDR3 loop reads CASSDTWGQYF. The CDR3 DNA follows: TGTGCCAGTAGTGACACCTGGGGGCAGTATTTT.

CDR3 protein: CASRRLGRDFVPETQYF. The DNA of the CDR3 is TGTGCCAGCAGAAGGTTAGGTCGGGACTTTGTTCCAGAGACCCAGTACTTC. The V gene is TRBV27, the J gene TRBJ2-5; a possible D gene is TRBD2 (6 bases). V was clipped by 6 bases and J by 4 bases, with 24 bases between them. This CDR3 is 17 amino acids long. CDR1 MNHEY and CDR2 SMNVEV come from the germline V gene (reference sequence).

CDR3: CASSEEGPTYEQYF. The CDR3 DNA reads TGTGCCAGCAGTGAAGAGGGCCCAACCTACGAGCAGTACTTC. The chain recombines TRBV25-1 with TRBJ2-7; maybe TRBD2 (5 bases). CDR3 size: 14 residues. From germline, CDR1 is MGHDK and CDR2 SYGVNS. V was clipped by 2 bases and J by 2 bases, with 10 bases between them.

V gene TRBV30 combines with J gene TRBJ2-6; no definite D call. The V gene lost 3 bases and the J gene lost 0 bases, with 12 bases spanning the gap. The germline CDR1 and CDR2 sequences are GTSNPN and SVGIG (reference sequence). The CDR3 runs to 16 residues. The chain's CDR3 is CAWRTRYSSGANVLTF. CDR3 sequence (DNA): TGTGCCTGGAGAACCCGTTACTCCTCTGGGGCCAACGTCCTGACTTTC.

This chain connects TRBV5-1 to TRBJ2-7; 8 bases line up with TRBD1. V gave up 0 bases and J gave up 1 base; unmatched junction bases: 6. The germline gives CDR1 SGHRS, CDR2 YFSETQ. This CDR3 spans 16 amino acids. The CDR3 DNA reads TGCGCCAGCAGCTTGGAAACCGGGACAGGTTCCTACGAGCAGTACTTC. This codes for CASSLETGTGSYEQYF. The full variable domain, rest sourced from reference TRBV5-1 and TRBJ2-7, is KAGVTQTPRYLIKTRGQQVTLSCSPISGHRSVSWYQQTPGQGLQFLFEYFSETQRNKGNFPGRFSGRQFSNSRSEMNVSTLELGDSALYLCASSLETGTGSYEQYFGPGTRLTVT.